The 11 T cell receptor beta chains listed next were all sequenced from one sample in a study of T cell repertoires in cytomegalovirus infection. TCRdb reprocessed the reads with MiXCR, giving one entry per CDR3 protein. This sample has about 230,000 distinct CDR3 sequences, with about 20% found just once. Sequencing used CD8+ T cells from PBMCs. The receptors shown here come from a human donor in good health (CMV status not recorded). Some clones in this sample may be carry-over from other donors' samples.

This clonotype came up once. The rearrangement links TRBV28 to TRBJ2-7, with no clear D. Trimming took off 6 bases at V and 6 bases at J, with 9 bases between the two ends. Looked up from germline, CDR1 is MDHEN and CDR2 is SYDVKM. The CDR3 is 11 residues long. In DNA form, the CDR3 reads TGTGCCAGCAGGACCACTACCGAGCAGTACTTC. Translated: CASRTTTEQYF.

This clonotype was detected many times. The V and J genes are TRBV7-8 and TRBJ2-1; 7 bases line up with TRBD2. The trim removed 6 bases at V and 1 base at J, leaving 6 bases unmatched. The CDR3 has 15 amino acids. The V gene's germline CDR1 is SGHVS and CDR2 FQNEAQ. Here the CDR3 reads CASSFLGGSYNEQFF. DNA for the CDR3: TGTGCCAGCAGTTTCCTCGGGGGGTCCTACAATGAGCAGTTCTTC.

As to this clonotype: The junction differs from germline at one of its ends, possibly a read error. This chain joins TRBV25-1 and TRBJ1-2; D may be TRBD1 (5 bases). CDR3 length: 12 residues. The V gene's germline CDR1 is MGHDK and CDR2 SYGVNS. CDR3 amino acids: CASRPRGGGYAF. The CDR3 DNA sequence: TGTGCCAGCCGGCCAAGGGGTGGTGGCTACGCCTTC.

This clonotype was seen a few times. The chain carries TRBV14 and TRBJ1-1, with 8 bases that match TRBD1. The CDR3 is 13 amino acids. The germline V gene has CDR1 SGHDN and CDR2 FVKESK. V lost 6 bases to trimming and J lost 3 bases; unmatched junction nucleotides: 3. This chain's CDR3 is CASRSGQDTEAFF. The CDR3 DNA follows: TGTGCCAGCAGGTCGGGACAGGACACTGAAGCTTTCTTT.

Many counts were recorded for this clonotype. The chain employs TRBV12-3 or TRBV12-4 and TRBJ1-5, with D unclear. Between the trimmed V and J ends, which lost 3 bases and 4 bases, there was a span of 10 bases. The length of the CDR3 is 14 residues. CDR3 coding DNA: TGTGCCAGCAGTTTGGGTGGGATTAATCAGCCCCAGCATTTT. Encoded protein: CASSLGGINQPQHF.

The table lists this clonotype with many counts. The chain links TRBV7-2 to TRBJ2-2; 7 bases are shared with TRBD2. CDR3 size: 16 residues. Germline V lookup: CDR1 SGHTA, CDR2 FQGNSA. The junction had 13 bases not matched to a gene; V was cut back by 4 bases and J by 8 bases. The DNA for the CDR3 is TGTGCCAGCAGCTATCTGGGGAGCGGGGAGGAGGGGGAGCTGTTTTTT. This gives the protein CASSYLGSGEEGELFF.

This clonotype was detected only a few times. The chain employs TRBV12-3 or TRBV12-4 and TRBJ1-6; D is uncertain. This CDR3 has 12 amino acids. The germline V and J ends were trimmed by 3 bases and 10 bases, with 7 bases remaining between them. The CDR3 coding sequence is TGTGCCAGCAGTTTTGGCACGTCACCCCTCCACTTT. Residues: CASSFGTSPLHF.

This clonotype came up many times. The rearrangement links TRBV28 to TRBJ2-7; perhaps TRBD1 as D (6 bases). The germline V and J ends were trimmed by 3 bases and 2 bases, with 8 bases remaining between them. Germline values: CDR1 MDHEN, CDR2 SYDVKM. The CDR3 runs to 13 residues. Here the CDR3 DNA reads TGTGCCAGCAGTTTCGACAGGACCTACGAGCAGTACTTC. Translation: CASSFDRTYEQYF. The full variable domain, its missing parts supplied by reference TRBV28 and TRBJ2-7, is DVKVTQSSRYLVKRTGEKVFLECVQDMDHENMFWYRQDPGLGLRLIYFSYDVKMKEKGDIPEGYSVSREKKERFSLILESASTNQTSMYLCASSFDRTYEQYFGPGTRLTVT.

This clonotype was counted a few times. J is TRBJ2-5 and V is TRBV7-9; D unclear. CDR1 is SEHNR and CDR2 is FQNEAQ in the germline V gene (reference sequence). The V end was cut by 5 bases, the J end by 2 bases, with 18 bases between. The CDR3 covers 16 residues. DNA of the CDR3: TGTGCCAGCAGCACCCCATCCGAATACTTACAAGAGACCCAGTACTTC. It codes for CASSTPSEYLQETQYF.

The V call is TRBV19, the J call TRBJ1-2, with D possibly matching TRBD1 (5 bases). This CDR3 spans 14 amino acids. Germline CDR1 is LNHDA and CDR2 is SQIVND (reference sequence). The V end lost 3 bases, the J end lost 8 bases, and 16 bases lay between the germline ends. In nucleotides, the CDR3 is TGTGCCAGTAGTATTTCCTGGGCAGGGAGCGGCTACACCTTC. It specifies CASSISWAGSGYTF.

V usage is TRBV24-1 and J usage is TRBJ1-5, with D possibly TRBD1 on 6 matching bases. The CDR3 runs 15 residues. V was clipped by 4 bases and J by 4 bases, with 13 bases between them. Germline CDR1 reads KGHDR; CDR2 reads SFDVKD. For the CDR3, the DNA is TGTGCCACCAGTGACTCCGGGACACCTAATCAGCCCCAGCATTTT. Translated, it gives CATSDSGTPNQPQHF.